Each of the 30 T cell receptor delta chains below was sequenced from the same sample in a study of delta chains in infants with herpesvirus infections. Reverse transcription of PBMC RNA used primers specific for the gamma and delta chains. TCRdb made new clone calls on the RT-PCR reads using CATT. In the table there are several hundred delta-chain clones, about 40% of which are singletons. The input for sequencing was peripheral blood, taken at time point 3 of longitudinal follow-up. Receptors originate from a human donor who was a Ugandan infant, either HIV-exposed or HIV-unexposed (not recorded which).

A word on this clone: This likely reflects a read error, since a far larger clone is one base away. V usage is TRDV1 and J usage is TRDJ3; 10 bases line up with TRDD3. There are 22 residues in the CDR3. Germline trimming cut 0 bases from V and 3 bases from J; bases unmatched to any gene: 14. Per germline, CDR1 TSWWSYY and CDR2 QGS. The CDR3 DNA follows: TGTGCTCTTGGGGAACTAATAGACCCCTCCCCTGGGGGATACTGGGACACCCGACAGATGTTTTTC. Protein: CALGELIDPSPGGYWDTRQMFF.

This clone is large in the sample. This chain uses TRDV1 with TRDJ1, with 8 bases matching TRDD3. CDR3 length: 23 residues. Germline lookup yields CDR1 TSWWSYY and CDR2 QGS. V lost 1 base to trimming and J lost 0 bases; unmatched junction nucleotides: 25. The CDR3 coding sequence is TGTGCTCTTGGGGAACCTTCGGGATTCCCCGTCGGACTACTGGGGGCCTACACCGATAAACTCATCTTT. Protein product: CALGEPSGFPVGLLGAYTDKLIF.

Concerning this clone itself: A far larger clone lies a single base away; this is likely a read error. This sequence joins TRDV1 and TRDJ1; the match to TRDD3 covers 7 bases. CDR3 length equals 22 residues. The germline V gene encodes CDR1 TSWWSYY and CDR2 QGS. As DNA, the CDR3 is TGTGCTCTTGGGGAACTCCCGTACTGGGGCCGAGCAACCAGGGCGTACACCAATAAACTCATCTTT. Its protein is CALGELPYWGRATRAYTNKLIF.

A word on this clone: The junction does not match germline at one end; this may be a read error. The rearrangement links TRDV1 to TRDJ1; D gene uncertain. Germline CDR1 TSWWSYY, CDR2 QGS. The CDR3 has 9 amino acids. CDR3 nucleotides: TGTGCTCTTGGGGAATCCCTTTTCTTT. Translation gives CALGESLFF.

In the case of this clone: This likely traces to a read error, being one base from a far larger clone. CDR3 loop: CALGEPSLLYPWTDELIF. In DNA form, the CDR3 reads TGTGCTCTTGGGGAACCCTCGTTACTGTACCCTTGGACCGATGAACTCATCTTT. The chain carries TRDV1 and TRDJ1; no definite D call. CDR1 and CDR2 (germline): TSWWSYY, QGS. The CDR3 runs to 18 residues.

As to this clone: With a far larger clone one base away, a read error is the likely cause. The DNA of the CDR3 is TGTGCTCTTGGGGAAGTATGGCCTTCTCCATACCGGGGGGAACACTACACCGATAAACTCATCTTT. Encoded protein: CALGEVWPSPYRGEHYTDKLIF. V and J are TRDV1 and TRDJ1, with D possibly TRDD3 on 6 matching bases. The germline V and J ends were trimmed by 2 bases and 0 bases, with 31 bases remaining between them. This CDR3 has 22 amino acids. Germline loops: CDR1 TSWWSYY, CDR2 QGS.

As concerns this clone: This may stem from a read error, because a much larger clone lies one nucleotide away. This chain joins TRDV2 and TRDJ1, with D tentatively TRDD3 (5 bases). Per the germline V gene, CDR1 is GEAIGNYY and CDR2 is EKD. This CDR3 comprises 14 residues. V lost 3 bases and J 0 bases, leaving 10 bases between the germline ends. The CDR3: CACDVLEDTDKLIF. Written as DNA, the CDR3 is TGTGCCTGTGACGTACTGGAGGACACCGATAAACTCATCTTT.

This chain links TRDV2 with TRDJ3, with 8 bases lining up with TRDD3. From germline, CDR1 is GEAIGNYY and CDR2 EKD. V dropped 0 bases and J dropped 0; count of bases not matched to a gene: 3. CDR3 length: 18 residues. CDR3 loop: CACDTVLGGSWDTRQMFF. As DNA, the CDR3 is TGTGCCTGTGACACCGTACTGGGGGGCTCCTGGGACACCCGACAGATGTTTTTC.

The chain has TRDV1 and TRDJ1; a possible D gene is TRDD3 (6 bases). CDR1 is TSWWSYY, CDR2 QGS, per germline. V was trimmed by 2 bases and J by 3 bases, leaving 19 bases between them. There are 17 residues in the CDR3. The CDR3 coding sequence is TGTGCTCTTGGGGAAGGGGGGGCTCTGGGGACGTCCGATAAACTCATCTTT. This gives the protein CALGEGGALGTSDKLIF.

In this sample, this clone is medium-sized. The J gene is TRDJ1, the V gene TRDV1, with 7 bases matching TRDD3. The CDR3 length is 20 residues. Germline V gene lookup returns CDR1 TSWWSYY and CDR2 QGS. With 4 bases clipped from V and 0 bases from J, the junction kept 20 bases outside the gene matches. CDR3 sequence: CALGGPFPTTLGGYTDKLIF. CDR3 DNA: TGTGCTCTTGGGGGCCCATTCCCCACTACGCTGGGGGGGTACACCGATAAACTCATCTTT.

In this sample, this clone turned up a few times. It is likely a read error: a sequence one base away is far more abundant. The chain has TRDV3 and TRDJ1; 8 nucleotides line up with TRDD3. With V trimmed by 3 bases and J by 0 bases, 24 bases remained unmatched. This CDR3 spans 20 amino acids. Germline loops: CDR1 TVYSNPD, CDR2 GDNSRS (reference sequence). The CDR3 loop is CALSYGGLLGGTSYTDKLIF. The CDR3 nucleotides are TGTGCCTTATCCTACGGGGGGTTACTGGGGGGTACTTCGTACACCGATAAACTCATCTTT.

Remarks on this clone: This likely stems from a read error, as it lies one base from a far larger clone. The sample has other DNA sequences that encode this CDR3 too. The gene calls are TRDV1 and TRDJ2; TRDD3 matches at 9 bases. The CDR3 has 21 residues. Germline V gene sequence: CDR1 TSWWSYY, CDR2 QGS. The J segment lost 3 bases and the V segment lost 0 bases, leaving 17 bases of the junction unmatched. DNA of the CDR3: TGTGCTCTTGGGGAACTAGGACCCATTTCGCTTACTGGGGGACTGACAGCACAACTCTTCTTT. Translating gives CALGELGPISLTGGLTAQLFF.

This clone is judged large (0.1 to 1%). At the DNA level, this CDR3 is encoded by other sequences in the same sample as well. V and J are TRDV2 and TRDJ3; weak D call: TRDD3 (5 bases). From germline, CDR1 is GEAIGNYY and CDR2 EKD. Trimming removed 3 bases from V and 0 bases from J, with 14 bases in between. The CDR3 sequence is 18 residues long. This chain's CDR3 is CACDHSGGRSWDTRQMFF. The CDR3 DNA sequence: TGTGCCTGTGACCATTCAGGGGGTCGCTCCTGGGACACCCGACAGATGTTTTTC.

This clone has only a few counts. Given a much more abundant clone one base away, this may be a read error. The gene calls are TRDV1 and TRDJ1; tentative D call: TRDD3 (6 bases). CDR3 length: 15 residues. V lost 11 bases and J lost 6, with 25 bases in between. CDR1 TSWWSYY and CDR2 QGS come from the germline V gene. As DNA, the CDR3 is TGTGCTGTGGCCGGCTGGGGACCCCGGACCAATAAACTCATCTTT. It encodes CAVAGWGPRTNKLIF.

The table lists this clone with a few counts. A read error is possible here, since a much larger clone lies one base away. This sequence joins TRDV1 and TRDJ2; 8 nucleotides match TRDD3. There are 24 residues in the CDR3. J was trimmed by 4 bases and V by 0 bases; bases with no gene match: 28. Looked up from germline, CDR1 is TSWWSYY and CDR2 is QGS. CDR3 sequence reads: CALGELPWISTKAYWGLWTAQLFF. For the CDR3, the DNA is TGTGCTCTTGGGGAACTCCCCTGGATTTCCACAAAAGCCTACTGGGGGCTGTGGACAGCACAACTCTTCTTT.

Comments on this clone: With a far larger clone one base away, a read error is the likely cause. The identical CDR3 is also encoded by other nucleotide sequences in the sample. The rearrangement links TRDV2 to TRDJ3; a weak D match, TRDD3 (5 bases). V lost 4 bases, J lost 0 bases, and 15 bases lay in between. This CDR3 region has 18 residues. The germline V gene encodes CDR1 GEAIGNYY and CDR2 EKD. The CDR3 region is CACDHSGGRSWDTRQMFF. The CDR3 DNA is TGTGCCTGTGATCATTCAGGGGGTCGCTCCTGGGACACCCGACAGATGTTTTTC.

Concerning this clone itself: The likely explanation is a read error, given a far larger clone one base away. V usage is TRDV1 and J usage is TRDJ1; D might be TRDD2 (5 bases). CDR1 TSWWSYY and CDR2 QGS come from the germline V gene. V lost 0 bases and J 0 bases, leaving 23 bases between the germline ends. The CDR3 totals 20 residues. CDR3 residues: CALGELGSLRRVIDTDKLIF. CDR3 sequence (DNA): TGTGCTCTTGGGGAACTAGGGAGCCTACGCCGGGTGATAGACACCGATAAACTCATCTTT.

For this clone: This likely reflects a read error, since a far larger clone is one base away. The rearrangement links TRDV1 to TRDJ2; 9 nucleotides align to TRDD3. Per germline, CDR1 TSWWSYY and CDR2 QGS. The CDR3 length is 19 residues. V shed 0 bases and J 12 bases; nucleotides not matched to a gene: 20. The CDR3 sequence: CALGELRDWGRVYTDKLFF. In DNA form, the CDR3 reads TGTGCTCTTGGGGAACTCCGCGACTGGGGGAGGGTGTACACCGATAAACTCTTCTTT.

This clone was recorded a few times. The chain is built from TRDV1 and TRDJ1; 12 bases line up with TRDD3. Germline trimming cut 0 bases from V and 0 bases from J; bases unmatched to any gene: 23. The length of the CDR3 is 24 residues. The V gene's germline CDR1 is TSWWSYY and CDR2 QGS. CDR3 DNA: TGTGCTCTTGGGGAACTACTAGTATCCTACAACGTACTGGGGGATACTGCATACACCGATAAACTCATCTTT. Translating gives CALGELLVSYNVLGDTAYTDKLIF.

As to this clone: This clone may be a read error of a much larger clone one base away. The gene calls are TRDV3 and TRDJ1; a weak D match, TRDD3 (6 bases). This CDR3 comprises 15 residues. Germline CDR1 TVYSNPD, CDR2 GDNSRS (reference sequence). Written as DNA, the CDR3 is TGTGCGGGGGGACTGCGACACAATGGCACCGATAAACTCATCTTT. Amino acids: CAGGLRHNGTDKLIF.

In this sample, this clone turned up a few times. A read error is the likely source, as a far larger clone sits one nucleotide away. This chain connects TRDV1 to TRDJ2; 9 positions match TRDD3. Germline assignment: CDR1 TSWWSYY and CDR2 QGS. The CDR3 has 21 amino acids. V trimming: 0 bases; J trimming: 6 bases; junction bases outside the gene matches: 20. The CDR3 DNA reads TGTGCTCTTGGGGAACTAGGTCCCATTTCGCTTACTGGGGGACTGTCAGCACAACTCTTCTTT. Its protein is CALGELGPISLTGGLSAQLFF.

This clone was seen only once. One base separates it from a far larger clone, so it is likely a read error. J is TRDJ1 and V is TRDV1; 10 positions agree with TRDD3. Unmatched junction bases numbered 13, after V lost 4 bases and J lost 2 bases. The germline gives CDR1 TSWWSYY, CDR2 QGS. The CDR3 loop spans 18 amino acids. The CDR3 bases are TGTGCTCTTGGGGTCCCAACTGGGGGATCCCTTCAGACCGATAAACTCATCTTT. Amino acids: CALGVPTGGSLQTDKLIF.

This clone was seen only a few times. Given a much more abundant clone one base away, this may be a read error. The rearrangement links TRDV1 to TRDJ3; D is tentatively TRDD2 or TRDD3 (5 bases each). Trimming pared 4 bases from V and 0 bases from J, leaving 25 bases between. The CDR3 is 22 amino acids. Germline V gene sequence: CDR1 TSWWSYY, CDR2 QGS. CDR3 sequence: CALGAPLPFMGKSSWDTRQMFF. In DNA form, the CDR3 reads TGTGCTCTTGGGGCCCCTCTTCCGTTCATGGGGAAGAGCTCCTGGGACACCCGACAGATGTTTTTC.

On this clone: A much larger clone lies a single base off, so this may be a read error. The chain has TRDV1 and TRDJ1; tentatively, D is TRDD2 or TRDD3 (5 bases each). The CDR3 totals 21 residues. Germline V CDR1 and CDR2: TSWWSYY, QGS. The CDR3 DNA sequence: TGTGCTCTTGGGGAACTCCGCCCTTCTCCCCTTGCATGGGGTTACACCGAAAAACTCATCTTT. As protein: CALGELRPSPLAWGYTEKLIF.

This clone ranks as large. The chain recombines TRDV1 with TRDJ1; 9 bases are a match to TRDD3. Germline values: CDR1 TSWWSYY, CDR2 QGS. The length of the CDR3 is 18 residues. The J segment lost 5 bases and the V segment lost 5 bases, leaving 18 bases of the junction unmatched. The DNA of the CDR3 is TGTGCTCTTGGGCCCAAAAGACGTTTTCTCGGGGATACGGATAAACTCATCTTT. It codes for CALGPKRRFLGDTDKLIF.

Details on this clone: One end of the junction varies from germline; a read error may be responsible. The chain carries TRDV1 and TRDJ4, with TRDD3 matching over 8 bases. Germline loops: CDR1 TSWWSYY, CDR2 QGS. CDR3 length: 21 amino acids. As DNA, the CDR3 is TGTGCTCTTGAGAAAAAACCCTACAGAGGGATACGAGATGCGTTGGCCAGACACCTGATCTTT. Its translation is CALEKKPYRGIRDALARHLIF.

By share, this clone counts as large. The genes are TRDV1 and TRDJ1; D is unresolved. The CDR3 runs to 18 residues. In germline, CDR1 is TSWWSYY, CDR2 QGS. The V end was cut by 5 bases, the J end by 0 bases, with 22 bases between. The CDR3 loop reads CALGSRALTVQYTDKLIF. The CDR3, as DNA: TGTGCTCTTGGGAGCCGGGCCCTTACAGTCCAGTACACCGATAAACTCATCTTT.

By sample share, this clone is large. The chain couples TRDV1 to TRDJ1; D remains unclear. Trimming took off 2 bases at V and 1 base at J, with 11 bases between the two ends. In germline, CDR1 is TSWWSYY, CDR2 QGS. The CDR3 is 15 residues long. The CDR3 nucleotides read TGTGCTCTTGGGGAAAATCCCCGGTCCACCGATAAACTCATCTTT. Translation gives CALGENPRSTDKLIF.

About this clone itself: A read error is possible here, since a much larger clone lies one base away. The CDR3 DNA is TGTGCTCTTGGGGAATGGACCGTACTGGGGGAGGAGAACACCGATAAACTCATCTTT. As protein: CALGEWTVLGEENTDKLIF. This chain uses TRDV1 with TRDJ1, with 9 bases fitting TRDD3. Germline lookup yields CDR1 TSWWSYY and CDR2 QGS. The CDR3 contains 19 residues. V lost 2 bases to trimming and J lost 0 bases; unmatched junction nucleotides: 13.

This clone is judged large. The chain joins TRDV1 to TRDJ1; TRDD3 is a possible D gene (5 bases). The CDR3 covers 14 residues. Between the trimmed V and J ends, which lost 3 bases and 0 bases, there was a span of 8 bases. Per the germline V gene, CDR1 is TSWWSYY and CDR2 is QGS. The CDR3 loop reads CALGDGGYTDKLIF. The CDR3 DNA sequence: TGTGCTCTTGGGGACGGGGGGTACACCGATAAACTCATCTTT.